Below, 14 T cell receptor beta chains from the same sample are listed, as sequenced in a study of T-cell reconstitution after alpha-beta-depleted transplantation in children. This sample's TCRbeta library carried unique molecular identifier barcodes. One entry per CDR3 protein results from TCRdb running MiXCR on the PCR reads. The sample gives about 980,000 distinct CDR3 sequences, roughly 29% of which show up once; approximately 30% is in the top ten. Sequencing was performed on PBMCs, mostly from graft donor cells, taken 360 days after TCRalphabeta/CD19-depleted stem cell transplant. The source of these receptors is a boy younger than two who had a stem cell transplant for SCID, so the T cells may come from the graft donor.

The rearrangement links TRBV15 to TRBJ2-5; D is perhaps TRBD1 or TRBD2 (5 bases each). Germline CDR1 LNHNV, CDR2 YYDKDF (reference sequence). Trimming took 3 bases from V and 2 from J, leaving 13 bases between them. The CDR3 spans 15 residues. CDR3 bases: TGTGCCACCAGCAGTGGGGGAACAGAGCAAGAGACCCAGTACTTC. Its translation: CATSSGGTEQETQYF.

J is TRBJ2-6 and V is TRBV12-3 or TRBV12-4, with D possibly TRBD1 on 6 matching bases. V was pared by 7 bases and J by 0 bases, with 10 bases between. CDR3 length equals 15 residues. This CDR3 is CASNIQGSGANVLTF. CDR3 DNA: TGTGCCAGCAACATACAGGGCTCTGGGGCCAACGTCCTGACTTTC.

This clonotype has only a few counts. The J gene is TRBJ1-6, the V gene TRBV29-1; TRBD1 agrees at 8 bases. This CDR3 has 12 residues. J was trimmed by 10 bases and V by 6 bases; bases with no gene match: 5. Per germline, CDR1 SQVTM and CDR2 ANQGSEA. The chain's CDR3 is CSVQQGDSPLHF. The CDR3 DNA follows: TGCAGCGTACAACAGGGGGACTCACCCCTCCACTTT.

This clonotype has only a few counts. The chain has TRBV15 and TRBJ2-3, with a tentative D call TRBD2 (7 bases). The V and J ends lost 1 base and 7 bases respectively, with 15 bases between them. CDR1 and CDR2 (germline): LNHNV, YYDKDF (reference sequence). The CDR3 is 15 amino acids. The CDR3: CATSRAAGALNTQYF. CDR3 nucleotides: TGTGCCACCAGCAGAGCTGCGGGGGCCCTCAATACGCAGTATTTT.

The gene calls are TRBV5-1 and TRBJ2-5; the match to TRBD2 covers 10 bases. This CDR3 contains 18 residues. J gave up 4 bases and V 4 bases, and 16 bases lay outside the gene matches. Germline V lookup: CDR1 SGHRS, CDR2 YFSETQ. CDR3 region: CASSRRSSGGTRGETQYF. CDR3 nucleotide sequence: TGCGCCAGCAGCCGAAGGTCTAGCGGGGGCACCAGGGGAGAGACCCAGTACTTC. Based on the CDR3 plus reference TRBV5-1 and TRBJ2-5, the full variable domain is KAGVTQTPRYLIKTRGQQVTLSCSPISGHRSVSWYQQTPGQGLQFLFEYFSETQRNKGNFPGRFSGRQFSNSRSEMNVSTLELGDSALYLCASSRRSSGGTRGETQYFGPGTRLLVL.

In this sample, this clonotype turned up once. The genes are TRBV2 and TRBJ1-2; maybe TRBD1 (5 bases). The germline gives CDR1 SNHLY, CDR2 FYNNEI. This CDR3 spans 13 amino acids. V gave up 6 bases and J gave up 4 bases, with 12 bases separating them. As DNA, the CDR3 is TGTGCCAGCAGGGTCGGAGGGGTCTATGGCTACACCTTC. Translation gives CASRVGGVYGYTF.

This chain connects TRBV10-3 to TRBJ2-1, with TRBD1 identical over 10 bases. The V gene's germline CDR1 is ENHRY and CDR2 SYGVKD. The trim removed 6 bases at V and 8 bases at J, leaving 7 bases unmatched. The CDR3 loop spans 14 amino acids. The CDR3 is CAISGQGVGHEQFF. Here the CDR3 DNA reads TGTGCCATCAGCGGACAGGGGGTTGGTCATGAGCAGTTCTTC.

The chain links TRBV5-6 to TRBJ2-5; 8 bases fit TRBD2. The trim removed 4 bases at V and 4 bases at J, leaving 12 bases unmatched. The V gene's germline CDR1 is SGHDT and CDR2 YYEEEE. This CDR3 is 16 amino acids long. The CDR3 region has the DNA TGTGCCAGCAGCCCCCTAGGGCGGGGGGTAAGAGAGACCCAGTACTTC. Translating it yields CASSPLGRGVRETQYF.

The CDR3 DNA reads as TGTGCCAGCAGCAGGGGGGGACACCCATACGAGCAGTACTTC. Protein sequence: CASSRGGHPYEQYF. This sequence joins TRBV5-6 and TRBJ2-7; D perhaps matches TRBD2 (7 bases). Germline V gene lookup returns CDR1 SGHDT and CDR2 YYEEEE. The V end was cut by 4 bases, the J end by 4 bases, with 15 bases between. The CDR3 extends over 14 amino acids. The complete variable domain, with remaining parts taken from reference TRBV5-6 and TRBJ2-7, reads DAGVTQSPTHLIKTRGQQVTLRCSPKSGHDTVSWYQQALGQGPQFIFQYYEEEERQRGNFPDRFSGHQFPNYSSELNVNALLLGDSALYLCASSRGGHPYEQYFGPGTRLTVT.

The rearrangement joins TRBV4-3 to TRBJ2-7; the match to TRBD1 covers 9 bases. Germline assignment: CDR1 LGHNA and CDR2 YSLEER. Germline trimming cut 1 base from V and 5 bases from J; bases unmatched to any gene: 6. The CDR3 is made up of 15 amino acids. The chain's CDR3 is CASSQGGTGWDEQYF. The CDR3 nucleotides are TGCGCCAGCAGCCAAGGTGGGACAGGGTGGGACGAGCAGTACTTC.

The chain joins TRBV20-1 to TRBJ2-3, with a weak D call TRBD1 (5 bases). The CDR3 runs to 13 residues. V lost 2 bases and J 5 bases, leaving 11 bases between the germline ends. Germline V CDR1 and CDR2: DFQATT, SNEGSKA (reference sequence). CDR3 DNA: TGCAGTGCTAGACTGGGAAGGGGAGATACGCAGTATTTT. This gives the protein CSARLGRGDTQYF.

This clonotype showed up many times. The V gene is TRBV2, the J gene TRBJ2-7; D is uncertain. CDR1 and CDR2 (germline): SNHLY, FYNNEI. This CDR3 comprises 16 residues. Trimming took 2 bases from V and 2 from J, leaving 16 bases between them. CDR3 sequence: CASSESEIDTTYEQYF. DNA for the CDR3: TGTGCCAGCAGTGAATCGGAGATCGACACAACCTACGAGCAGTACTTC.

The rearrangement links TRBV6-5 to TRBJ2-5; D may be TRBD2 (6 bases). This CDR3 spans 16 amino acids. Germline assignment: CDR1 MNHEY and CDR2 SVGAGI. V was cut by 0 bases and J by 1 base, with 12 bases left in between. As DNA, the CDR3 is TGTGCCAGCAGTTACTCTCGCGTGGGGGGCCAAGAGACCCAGTACTTC. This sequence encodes CASSYSRVGGQETQYF.

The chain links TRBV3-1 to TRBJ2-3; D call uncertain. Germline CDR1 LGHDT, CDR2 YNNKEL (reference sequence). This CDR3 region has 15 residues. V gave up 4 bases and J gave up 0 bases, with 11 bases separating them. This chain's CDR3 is CASSLLTTSTDTQYF. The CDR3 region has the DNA TGTGCCAGCAGCCTCCTAACTACTAGCACAGATACGCAGTATTTT.